Below, 21 T cell receptor beta chains from the same sample are listed, as sequenced in a study of shared clonotypes between healthy human individuals. The method was immunoSEQ multiplex PCR; TCRdb's version includes in-frame clones alone and lacks a portion of them. The table includes 1.5 million to 1.9 million clones, 98% detected once. Sequencing was done on a sample of naive CD4+ T cells sorted from blood. The subset was: CD45RA+ positively selected. The receptors were gathered from a man younger than 40 in good health.

The rearrangement joins TRBV18 to TRBJ1-2; D is ambiguous. The V end lost 2 bases, the J end lost 6 bases, and 19 bases lay between the germline ends. The CDR3 has 16 residues. The germline gives CDR1 KGHSH, CDR2 LQKENI. The CDR3 reads CASSPSQQTNGDGYTF. In DNA, the CDR3 is TGTGCCAGCTCACCATCGCAGCAGACCAATGGGGATGGCTACACCTTC.

The chain joins TRBV28 to TRBJ2-7, with D maybe TRBD1 (5 bases). This CDR3 spans 11 amino acids. Per the germline V gene, CDR1 is MDHEN and CDR2 is SYDVKM. The V end lost 6 bases, the J end lost 6 bases, and 9 bases lay between the germline ends. CDR3 region: CASRGPLEQYF. CDR3 nucleotides: TGTGCCAGCAGGGGGCCGCTCGAGCAGTACTTC.

The chain joins TRBV18 to TRBJ2-7, with D possibly matching TRBD1 (5 bases). The CDR3 runs to 14 residues. Per germline, CDR1 KGHSH and CDR2 LQKENI. The V and J ends lost 4 bases and 6 bases respectively, with 16 bases between them. As DNA, the CDR3 is TGTGCCAGCTCACGAGACAGTAAACTAAGCGAGCAGTACTTC. It translates to CASSRDSKLSEQYF. The full variable domain, with the rest looked up from reference TRBV18 and TRBJ2-7, is NAGVMQNPRHLVRRRGQEARLRCSPMKGHSHVYWYRQLPEEGLKFMVYLQKENIIDESGMPKERFSAEFPKEGPSILRIQQVVRGDSAAYFCASSRDSKLSEQYFGPGTRLTVT.

The chain couples TRBV5-1 to TRBJ2-2; D not certain. Trimming removed 1 base from V and 2 bases from J, with 6 bases in between. The CDR3 sequence is 14 residues long. Germline V gene data show CDR1 as SGHRS and CDR2 as YFSETQ. In nucleotides, the CDR3 is TGCGCCAGCAGCTTGACACACAACACCGGGGAGCTGTTTTTT. Translated: CASSLTHNTGELFF. The variable domain in full, completed from reference TRBV5-1 and TRBJ2-2, reads KAGVTQTPRYLIKTRGQQVTLSCSPISGHRSVSWYQQTPGQGLQFLFEYFSETQRNKGNFPGRFSGRQFSNSRSEMNVSTLELGDSALYLCASSLTHNTGELFFGEGSRLTVL.

The chain couples TRBV10-1 to TRBJ1-1, with D uncertain. Between the trimmed V and J ends, which lost 4 bases and 4 bases, there was a span of 10 bases. Germline CDR1 and CDR2: WNHNN and SYGVQD (reference sequence). The length of the CDR3 is 13 residues. The CDR3 loop reads CASSVASVTEAFF. The CDR3, as DNA: TGCGCCAGCAGTGTCGCGTCAGTCACTGAAGCTTTCTTT.

Regarding this clone: Other DNA variants within this sample encode the same CDR3. The gene calls are TRBV18 and TRBJ2-5; D gene unclear. This CDR3 comprises 13 residues. V lost 2 bases, J lost 9 bases, and 13 bases lay in between. The germline V gene encodes CDR1 KGHSH and CDR2 LQKENI. The CDR3 DNA sequence: TGTGCCAGCTCACCAGAATTTTTGGCGGCCCAGTACTTC. This gives the protein CASSPEFLAAQYF.

This chain uses TRBV9 with TRBJ2-5; D perhaps matches TRBD2 (5 bases). Germline CDR1 and CDR2: SGDLS and YYNGEE. V shed 3 bases and J shed 3 bases, with 12 bases lying between them. This CDR3 is built from 14 residues. CDR3 region: CASSAGLREETQYF. DNA for the CDR3: TGTGCCAGCAGCGCTGGACTGAGGGAAGAGACCCAGTACTTC.

The chain combines TRBV7-2 with TRBJ2-1, with 7 nucleotides matching TRBD2. V shed 5 bases, J shed 11 bases, and the junction held 12 bases outside the gene matches. The CDR3 is made up of 14 amino acids. Per germline, CDR1 SGHTA and CDR2 FQGNSA. CDR3 region: CASSPMTSTRQQFF. CDR3 coding DNA: TGTGCCAGCAGCCCAATGACTAGCACTAGGCAGCAGTTCTTC.

CDR3 sequence reads: CASSPRLAGLGNEQFF. Here the CDR3 DNA reads TGTGCCAGCAGCCCACGACTAGCGGGACTAGGTAATGAGCAGTTCTTC. The rearrangement uses TRBV11-2 and TRBJ2-1; 11 bases map to TRBD2. The trim removed 5 bases at V and 7 bases at J, leaving 10 bases unmatched. CDR1 SGHAT and CDR2 FQNNGV come from the germline V gene. The CDR3 covers 16 residues.

The chain carries TRBV9 and TRBJ2-7, with TRBD2 matching 7 bases. Germline assignment: CDR1 SGDLS and CDR2 YYNGEE. The CDR3 is 15 amino acids. The V and J ends lost 3 bases and 1 base, in that order; junction bases with no gene match: 7. CDR3 bases: TGTGCCAGCAGCGGTGGTAGCGGGCGTTCCTACGAGCAGTACTTC. Its translation is CASSGGSGRSYEQYF.

This chain links TRBV9 with TRBJ2-2, with D possibly being TRBD2 (5 bases). The length of the CDR3 is 16 residues. The germline CDR1 and CDR2 sequences are SGDLS and YYNGEE. Trimming stripped 2 bases from V and 0 bases from J, with 11 bases between. CDR3 DNA: TGTGCCAGCAGCGTTATTAGCGACCCGAACACCGGGGAGCTGTTTTTT. It is translated as CASSVISDPNTGELFF.

The chain uses TRBV5-1 and TRBJ2-7; D may be TRBD1 or TRBD2 (6 bases each). V lost 0 bases and J lost 2, with 12 bases in between. CDR1 and CDR2 (germline): SGHRS, YFSETQ. The CDR3 totals 15 residues. CDR3: CASSLAWGAAYEQYF. The CDR3 coding sequence is TGCGCCAGCAGCTTGGCTTGGGGGGCCGCCTACGAGCAGTACTTC.

Details on this clone: Other DNA sequences from this sample encode an identical CDR3 as well. The chain is built from TRBV7-2 and TRBJ2-2; the D gene could be TRBD1 or TRBD2 (6 bases each). V lost 1 base to trimming and J lost 6 bases, with 9 bases between them. This CDR3 region has 14 residues. The germline V gene encodes CDR1 SGHTA and CDR2 FQGNSA. CDR3 bases: TGTGCCAGCAGCTTAGTTGGGGGGCCCGGGGAGCTGTTTTTT. Protein sequence: CASSLVGGPGELFF.

This chain connects TRBV4-1 to TRBJ2-3; TRBD2 matches 7 bases. V shed 4 bases and J 2 bases; nucleotides not matched to a gene: 6. CDR1 and CDR2 (germline): MGHRA, YSYEKL. The CDR3 spans 15 residues. The CDR3 coding sequence is TGCGCCAGCAGCCTTCTAGCGGTGGCCACAGATACGCAGTATTTT. This translates into CASSLLAVATDTQYF.

This clone was detected once. The J gene is TRBJ2-5, the V gene TRBV18, with TRBD1 as a possible D gene (6 bases). Germline CDR1 KGHSH, CDR2 LQKENI. This CDR3 is built from 13 residues. Trimming took 6 bases from V and 1 from J, leaving 9 bases between them. CDR3: CASSVQGQETQYF. The CDR3 DNA sequence: TGTGCCAGCTCGGTACAGGGCCAAGAGACCCAGTACTTC.

The chain joins TRBV4-3 to TRBJ2-7; 13 nucleotides agree with TRBD2. Trimming cost V 5 bases and J 4 bases; bases outside gene matches: 5. In germline, CDR1 is LGHNA, CDR2 YSLEER. The length of the CDR3 is 15 residues. The CDR3 protein is CASSAGLAGVYEQYF. CDR3 coding DNA: TGCGCCAGCAGCGCCGGACTAGCGGGAGTATACGAGCAGTACTTC.

The genes are TRBV28 and TRBJ2-3, with D possibly being TRBD2 (5 bases). The V gene's germline CDR1 is MDHEN and CDR2 SYDVKM. The CDR3 has 15 amino acids. V dropped 5 bases and J dropped 7 bases, with 19 bases sitting between them. CDR3 region: CASSPYGARENTQYF. The CDR3 nucleotides are TGTGCCAGCAGTCCTTATGGAGCGAGGGAGAATACGCAGTATTTT.

This sequence joins TRBV7-8 and TRBJ2-5, with 7 bases aligning to TRBD2. CDR3 length: 14 residues. The germline gives CDR1 SGHVS, CDR2 FQNEAQ. J was trimmed by 4 bases and V by 5 bases; bases with no gene match: 7. CDR3 loop: CASSGRVRAETQYF. DNA for the CDR3: TGTGCCAGCAGCGGGAGGGTCAGGGCAGAGACCCAGTACTTC.

The chain uses TRBV29-1 and TRBJ2-5, with D perhaps given as TRBD1 or TRBD2 (5 bases each). The CDR3 runs to 16 residues. From germline, CDR1 is SQVTM and CDR2 ANQGSEA. V lost 2 bases to trimming and J lost 2 bases, with 18 bases between them. The CDR3 region has the DNA TGCAGCGTTGAATTGACAGTTTGGGGGATTCAAGAGACCCAGTACTTC. Translation: CSVELTVWGIQETQYF.

The V call is TRBV7-9, the J call TRBJ2-6; possible D gene TRBD2, 6 bases. Per germline, CDR1 SEHNR and CDR2 FQNEAQ (reference sequence). CDR3 length: 16 residues. The ends were cut back, 7 bases at V and 2 bases at J, with 15 bases in the middle. The CDR3 sequence: CASIYRRGTGANVLTF. CDR3 sequence (DNA): TGTGCCAGCATTTATCGTCGGGGGACTGGGGCCAACGTCCTGACTTTC.

The chain joins TRBV7-6 to TRBJ2-2, with TRBD2 matching 13 bases. The CDR3 runs to 17 residues. CDR1 SGHVS and CDR2 FNYEAQ come from the germline V gene. The junction had 6 bases not matched to a gene; V was cut back by 5 bases and J by 3 bases. The CDR3 DNA follows: TGTGCCAGCAGCGTACTAGCGGGAGGGCCCCACACCGGGGAGCTGTTTTTT. Translating it yields CASSVLAGGPHTGELFF.